This is a list of T cell receptor beta chains from one sample in a study of breast tumors, draining lymph nodes, adjacent tissues. TCRdb fed the multiplex PCR reads into MiXCR, producing one record per CDR3 protein. The table has hundreds of thousands of distinct CDR3 sequences, about a third seen once. The sample comprised axillary lymph node tissue. These TCRs come from a female donor with breast cancer. Some clones in this sample may be carry-over from other donors' samples. CDR3s include the opening cysteine and the closing phenylalanine or tryptophan. Fields, in order: D gene, V gene, J gene, clone size, CDR3 protein, CDR3 DNA. A D gene is named only where the DNA matches it firmly. The size field is filled for only some rows; it gives once, few, many or a size class.

D gene: TRBD1; V gene: TRBV5-1; J gene: TRBJ2-3; clone size: -; CDR3 protein: CASSSDRGTTDTQYF; CDR3 DNA: TGCGCCAGCAGCTCTGACAGGGGGACTACAGATACGCAGTATTTT
D gene: -; V gene: TRBV7-9; J gene: TRBJ1-2; clone size: -; CDR3 protein: CASSLGGSNYGYTF; CDR3 DNA: TGTGCCAGCAGCCTTGGGGGGTCTAACTATGGCTACACCTTC
D gene: -; V gene: TRBV6-1; J gene: TRBJ2-3; clone size: -; CDR3 protein: CASSARPARADTQYF; CDR3 DNA: TGTGCCAGCAGTGCACGTCCGGCGCGGGCAGATACGCAGTATTTT
D gene: TRBD1; V gene: TRBV5-6; J gene: TRBJ1-2; clone size: many; CDR3 protein: CASSLQGSGGHTF; CDR3 DNA: TGTGCCAGCAGCTTACAGGGGTCAGGAGGCCACACCTTC
D gene: -; V gene: TRBV6-1; J gene: TRBJ2-3; clone size: many; CDR3 protein: CASSWGDTSTDTQYF; CDR3 DNA: TGTGCCAGCAGTTGGGGGGACACTAGCACAGATACGCAGTATTTT
D gene: TRBD1; V gene: TRBV12-3/TRBV12-4; J gene: TRBJ1-2; clone size: -; CDR3 protein: CASSSQQGAFGYTF; CDR3 DNA: TGTGCCAGCAGTTCACAACAGGGGGCTTTTGGCTACACCTTC
D gene: TRBD2; V gene: TRBV11-2; J gene: TRBJ2-3; clone size: many; CDR3 protein: CASGTRISPDTQYF; CDR3 DNA: TGTGCCAGCGGGACTAGAATATCCCCAGATACGCAGTATTTT
D gene: TRBD1; V gene: TRBV2; J gene: TRBJ1-5; clone size: many; CDR3 protein: CASSQDRGQLGNQPQHF; CDR3 DNA: TGTGCCAGCAGTCAGGACAGGGGGCAACTTGGAAATCAGCCCCAGCATTTT
D gene: -; V gene: TRBV7-2; J gene: TRBJ1-1; clone size: few; CDR3 protein: CASSLDGTRPRAFF; CDR3 DNA: TGTGCCAGCAGCTTAGATGGGACACGGCCCCGGGCTTTCTTT
D gene: TRBD1; V gene: TRBV6-6; J gene: TRBJ1-1; clone size: -; CDR3 protein: CASSYSRGRTEAFF; CDR3 DNA: TGTGCCAGCAGTTACTCGAGGGGGCGCACTGAAGCTTTCTTT
D gene: -; V gene: TRBV7-7; J gene: TRBJ2-7; clone size: many; CDR3 protein: CANSLGSCGTSYEQYF; CDR3 DNA: TGTGCCAACAGCTTAGGGTCTTGCGGGACCTCCTACGAGCAGTACTTC
D gene: TRBD2; V gene: TRBV29-1; J gene: TRBJ2-7; clone size: -; CDR3 protein: CSASRLLAADEQYF; CDR3 DNA: TGCAGCGCCAGCAGACTGCTAGCGGCAGATGAGCAGTACTTC
D gene: -; V gene: TRBV10-3; J gene: TRBJ1-6; clone size: -; CDR3 protein: CATSGRVGNFPLHF; CDR3 DNA: TGTGCCACCTCCGGGCGTGTTGGTAATTTCCCCCTCCACTTT
D gene: TRBD2; V gene: TRBV11-2; J gene: TRBJ2-7; clone size: -; CDR3 protein: CASARTSGTSYEQYF; CDR3 DNA: TGTGCCAGCGCCCGGACTAGCGGGACGTCCTACGAGCAGTACTTC
D gene: TRBD2; V gene: TRBV12-3/TRBV12-4; J gene: TRBJ2-2; clone size: many; CDR3 protein: CASSFRGGGTTGELFF; CDR3 DNA: TGTGCCAGCAGTTTCCGCGGCGGGGGAACCACCGGGGAGCTGTTTTTT
D gene: TRBD1; V gene: TRBV20-1; J gene: TRBJ1-6; clone size: -; CDR3 protein: CSAKGDRAQHF; CDR3 DNA: TGCAGTGCTAAGGGCGACAGGGCGCAGCACTTT
D gene: -; V gene: TRBV11-2; J gene: TRBJ2-2; clone size: many; CDR3 protein: CASRTTGAHHGELFF; CDR3 DNA: TGTGCCAGCAGGACGACGGGGGCGCATCACGGGGAGCTGTTTTTT
D gene: TRBD1; V gene: TRBV19; J gene: TRBJ2-5; clone size: many; CDR3 protein: CASTGGSGETQYF; CDR3 DNA: TGTGCCAGTACAGGGGGCTCTGGGGAGACCCAGTACTTC
D gene: -; V gene: TRBV20-1; J gene: TRBJ1-2; clone size: -; CDR3 protein: CSASDRSNYGYTF; CDR3 DNA: TGCAGTGCTAGTGACAGGTCTAACTATGGCTACACCTTC
D gene: -; V gene: TRBV7-2; J gene: TRBJ2-4; clone size: many; CDR3 protein: CASSLGRDIQYF; CDR3 DNA: TGTGCCAGCAGCTTAGGTAGGGACATTCAGTACTTC
D gene: TRBD2; V gene: TRBV20-1; J gene: TRBJ2-5; clone size: many; CDR3 protein: CSAIQAGVMETQYF; CDR3 DNA: TGCAGTGCTATCCAAGCGGGAGTGATGGAGACCCAGTACTTC
D gene: -; V gene: TRBV30; J gene: TRBJ2-2; clone size: -; CDR3 protein: CAWIRGGSTSGELFF; CDR3 DNA: TGTGCCTGGATCCGGGGTGGTAGCACCTCCGGGGAGCTGTTTTTT
D gene: -; V gene: TRBV3-2; J gene: TRBJ2-2; clone size: many; CDR3 protein: CASSQGQFRTNTGELFF; CDR3 DNA: TGTGCCAGCAGCCAAGGACAGTTTCGGACGAACACCGGGGAGCTGTTTTTT
D gene: -; V gene: TRBV6-6; J gene: TRBJ1-1; clone size: few; CDR3 protein: CASSYSGHQYTEAFF; CDR3 DNA: TGTGCCAGCAGTTACTCGGGACACCAATACACTGAAGCTTTCTTT
D gene: -; V gene: TRBV29-1; J gene: TRBJ1-2; clone size: many; CDR3 protein: CSVVNTNYGYTF; CDR3 DNA: TGCAGCGTTGTAAACACCAACTATGGCTACACCTTC
D gene: TRBD1; V gene: TRBV12-3/TRBV12-4; J gene: TRBJ1-6; clone size: -; CDR3 protein: CASSLGGTGSPLHF; CDR3 DNA: TGTGCCAGCAGTTTGGGGGGGACAGGCTCACCCCTCCACTTT
D gene: -; V gene: TRBV5-1; J gene: TRBJ2-3; clone size: many; CDR3 protein: CASKLSEHGDTQYF; CDR3 DNA: TGCGCCAGCAAACTTTCTGAGCATGGAGATACGCAGTATTTT
D gene: TRBD1; V gene: TRBV12-5; J gene: TRBJ1-3; clone size: many; CDR3 protein: CASGLVPAIRTGAPGNTIYF; CDR3 DNA: TGTGCTAGTGGTTTGGTACCAGCTATTCGGACAGGGGCTCCCGGAAACACCATATATTTT
D gene: -; V gene: TRBV4-1; J gene: TRBJ2-1; clone size: many; CDR3 protein: CASSHPRGELNNEQFF; CDR3 DNA: TGCGCCAGCAGCCACCCGAGGGGGGAGCTCAACAATGAGCAGTTCTTC
D gene: -; V gene: TRBV20-1; J gene: TRBJ1-2; clone size: -; CDR3 protein: CSARVSGDGYTF; CDR3 DNA: TGCAGTGCTAGAGTGTCGGGGGATGGCTACACCTTC
D gene: TRBD2; V gene: TRBV11-2; J gene: TRBJ2-7; clone size: many; CDR3 protein: CASSYQAGGSYEQYF; CDR3 DNA: TGTGCCAGCAGCTACCAAGCGGGAGGCTCCTACGAGCAGTACTTC
D gene: -; V gene: TRBV19; J gene: TRBJ2-3; clone size: -; CDR3 protein: CASGWALGRTDTQYF; CDR3 DNA: TGCGCCAGTGGTTGGGCCCTTGGGCGAACAGATACGCAGTATTTT
D gene: TRBD1; V gene: TRBV29-1; J gene: TRBJ1-6; clone size: -; CDR3 protein: CSLEGPRQGYSYNSPLHF; CDR3 DNA: TGCAGCTTAGAAGGACCGAGACAGGGGTACTCCTATAATTCACCCCTCCACTTT
D gene: -; V gene: TRBV7-9; J gene: TRBJ2-2; clone size: many; CDR3 protein: CASEETGRELFF; CDR3 DNA: TGTGCCAGCGAGGAGACCGGAAGGGAGCTGTTTTTT
D gene: -; V gene: TRBV15; J gene: TRBJ2-1; clone size: -; CDR3 protein: CATSRGAGPSDLNEQFF; CDR3 DNA: TGTGCCACCAGCAGGGGAGCAGGGCCTAGCGACCTCAATGAGCAGTTCTTC
D gene: TRBD2; V gene: TRBV19; J gene: TRBJ2-2; clone size: -; CDR3 protein: CAWTGGGATGELFF; CDR3 DNA: TGTGCCTGGACGGGGGGGGGGGCTACCGGGGAGCTGTTTTTT
D gene: -; V gene: TRBV7-9; J gene: TRBJ2-7; clone size: -; CDR3 protein: CASSPPDYSYEQYF; CDR3 DNA: TGTGCCAGCAGCCCCCCGGACTACTCCTACGAGCAGTACTTC
D gene: -; V gene: TRBV19; J gene: TRBJ2-1; clone size: many; CDR3 protein: CASIRGHEQFF; CDR3 DNA: TGTGCCAGTATCAGGGGCCATGAGCAGTTCTTC
D gene: -; V gene: TRBV7-6; J gene: TRBJ2-5; clone size: many; CDR3 protein: CAGSSSGYQETQYF; CDR3 DNA: TGTGCCGGCAGCTCCTCGGGGTACCAAGAGACCCAGTACTTC
D gene: -; V gene: TRBV6-5; J gene: TRBJ1-5; clone size: -; CDR3 protein: CASRPGTDPWYSNQPQHF; CDR3 DNA: TGTGCCAGCAGACCCGGGACGGACCCATGGTATAGCAATCAGCCCCAGCATTTT
D gene: TRBD2; V gene: TRBV19; J gene: TRBJ2-1; clone size: -; CDR3 protein: CASSSGTYNEQFF; CDR3 DNA: TGTGCCAGTTCGAGCGGGACCTACAATGAGCAGTTCTTC
D gene: -; V gene: TRBV6-1; J gene: TRBJ1-1; clone size: once; CDR3 protein: CASSEYAGDTEAFF; CDR3 DNA: TGTGCCAGCAGTGAGTACGCAGGGGACACTGAAGCTTTCTTT
D gene: -; V gene: TRBV29-1; J gene: TRBJ2-7; clone size: many; CDR3 protein: CSGTQGRGYEQYF; CDR3 DNA: TGCAGCGGTACACAGGGAAGAGGCTACGAGCAGTACTTC
D gene: -; V gene: TRBV29-1; J gene: TRBJ2-3; clone size: -; CDR3 protein: CRRLSTDTQYF; CDR3 DNA: TGCAGACGTTTGAGCACAGATACGCAGTATTTT
D gene: -; V gene: TRBV5-4; J gene: TRBJ2-3; clone size: many; CDR3 protein: CATMRTGLAIDTQYF; CDR3 DNA: TGTGCCACTATGAGAACTGGGCTAGCGATAGATACGCAGTATTTT
D gene: -; V gene: TRBV6-6; J gene: TRBJ2-5; clone size: many; CDR3 protein: CASSHAGGRQETQYF; CDR3 DNA: TGTGCCAGCAGTCACGCCGGGGGGCGTCAAGAGACCCAGTACTTC
D gene: -; V gene: TRBV6-2/TRBV6-3; J gene: TRBJ2-1; clone size: many; CDR3 protein: CASSYGLAQSEQFF; CDR3 DNA: TGTGCCAGCAGTTACGGGCTAGCTCAAAGTGAGCAGTTCTTC
D gene: TRBD1; V gene: TRBV27; J gene: TRBJ2-7; clone size: -; CDR3 protein: CASSLGQGPTYEQYF; CDR3 DNA: TGTGCCAGCAGTCTGGGACAGGGCCCCACTTACGAGCAGTACTTC
D gene: TRBD1; V gene: TRBV6-1; J gene: TRBJ1-5; clone size: many; CDR3 protein: CASSETGFNQPQHF; CDR3 DNA: TGTGCCAGCAGTGAGACAGGGTTCAATCAGCCCCAGCATTTT
D gene: -; V gene: TRBV6-2/TRBV6-3; J gene: TRBJ2-2; clone size: -; CDR3 protein: CASSHSAGTGELFF; CDR3 DNA: TGTGCCAGCAGTCACTCGGCAGGGACCGGGGAGCTGTTTTTT
D gene: TRBD1; V gene: TRBV5-8; J gene: TRBJ2-7; clone size: many; CDR3 protein: CASSTQGAPYEQYF; CDR3 DNA: TGTGCCAGCAGCACACAGGGGGCCCCCTACGAGCAGTACTTC
D gene: -; V gene: TRBV9; J gene: TRBJ1-1; clone size: -; CDR3 protein: CASSVGGLMNTEAFF; CDR3 DNA: TGTGCCAGCAGCGTAGGCGGGCTCATGAACACTGAAGCTTTCTTT
D gene: -; V gene: TRBV12-3/TRBV12-4; J gene: TRBJ1-5; clone size: many; CDR3 protein: CASSPLGGVNQPQHF; CDR3 DNA: TGTGCCAGCAGTCCTCTGGGAGGGGTGAATCAGCCCCAGCATTTT
D gene: -; V gene: TRBV20-1; J gene: TRBJ2-3; clone size: -; CDR3 protein: CSARSVFSVPTDTQYF; CDR3 DNA: TGCAGTGCTAGAAGTGTGTTTAGCGTCCCCACAGATACGCAGTATTTT
D gene: TRBD2; V gene: TRBV11-2; J gene: TRBJ2-3; clone size: many; CDR3 protein: CASSPSGITDTQYF; CDR3 DNA: TGTGCCAGCAGCCCTAGCGGGATCACAGATACGCAGTATTTT
D gene: -; V gene: TRBV30; J gene: TRBJ1-4; clone size: many; CDR3 protein: CAWSTGGEKLFF; CDR3 DNA: TGTGCCTGGAGTACCGGGGGGGAAAAACTGTTTTTT
D gene: -; V gene: TRBV3-1; J gene: TRBJ2-3; clone size: -; CDR3 protein: CASKNQVRDITQYF; CDR3 DNA: TGTGCCAGCAAGAACCAGGTTCGGGACATTACGCAGTATTTT
D gene: TRBD1; V gene: TRBV5-4; J gene: TRBJ2-1; clone size: -; CDR3 protein: CASNVQGVGNEQFF; CDR3 DNA: TGTGCCAGCAACGTACAGGGGGTAGGCAATGAGCAGTTCTTC
D gene: TRBD2; V gene: TRBV12-3/TRBV12-4; J gene: TRBJ2-1; clone size: many; CDR3 protein: CASRRGLAGDEQFF; CDR3 DNA: TGTGCCAGCAGACGCGGACTAGCGGGCGATGAGCAGTTCTTC